These 10 T cell receptor beta chains came from one sample sequenced in a study of T cells in Graves' hyperthyroidism and ophthalmopathy. TCR beta CDR3 regions were amplified from RNA. RT-PCR in the first round (using the HTBI primer set) targeted the TCR CDR3. A single record per CDR3 protein comes from TCRdb applying MiXCR to the multiplex PCR reads. The sample lists a few hundred thousand distinct CDR3 sequences; 15% to 18% were seen once. The sequenced material came from blood. The receptors stem from a woman under 40 with Graves' hyperthyroidism.

Details on this clonotype: Since a much larger clone is just one base distant, this may be a read error. J is TRBJ2-1 and V is TRBV12-3 or TRBV12-4; D is unclear. The CDR3 runs to 14 residues. The DNA for the CDR3 is TGTGCCAACAGTTTGAGACGGACCTACAATGAGCAGTTCTTC. Translated: CANSLRRTYNEQFF.

This rearrangement joins TRBV7-7 to TRBJ2-2; TRBD1 matches 7 bases. Germline CDR1 is SSHAT and CDR2 is FNYEAQ (reference sequence). The CDR3 runs to 20 residues. V gave up 5 bases and J gave up 2 bases; unmatched junction bases: 20. The CDR3, as DNA: TGTGCCAGCAGCGCTGATCCTAAATTGGGACAGAGGGTAAACACCGGGGAGCTGTTTTTT. It yields the protein CASSADPKLGQRVNTGELFF.

This clonotype has ten or more counts. The chain joins TRBV6-1 to TRBJ1-3; D gene unclear. CDR3 length: 15 residues. V gave up 7 bases and J gave up 0 bases, with 13 bases separating them. CDR1 and CDR2 (germline): MNHNS, SASEGT. The CDR3 DNA reads TGTGCCAGCACCCTTTGGGGTCGCTCTGGAAACACCATATATTTT. Translation gives CASTLWGRSGNTIYF.

This clonotype was found a few times. The chain uses TRBV5-1 and TRBJ2-1; tentative D call: TRBD2 (5 bases). The CDR3 runs to 15 residues. V was trimmed by 1 base and J by 2 bases, leaving 10 bases between them. Germline CDR1 SGHRS, CDR2 YFSETQ. CDR3: CASSLQAEPYNEQFF. The CDR3 coding sequence is TGCGCCAGCAGCTTGCAAGCGGAGCCCTACAATGAGCAGTTCTTC.

This clonotype was counted many times. The rearrangement joins TRBV4-1 to TRBJ2-3; 8 bases line up with TRBD1. The germline gives CDR1 MGHRA, CDR2 YSYEKL. The CDR3 has 12 amino acids. With V trimmed by 9 bases and J by 8 bases, 7 bases remained unmatched. CDR3 sequence: CASDRGEGTQYF. The CDR3 DNA reads TGCGCCAGTGACAGGGGAGAGGGTACGCAGTATTTT.

This clonotype showed up many times. The chain employs TRBV9 and TRBJ2-3, with unresolved D. The CDR3 sequence is 16 residues long. Deletions cut 0 bases from V and 2 bases from J, with 13 bases between. Germline-derived CDR1 and CDR2 are SGDLS and YYNGEE. CDR3 DNA sequence: TGTGCCAGCAGCGTAGAATCGGCGGCTTCCACAGATACGCAGTATTTT. Amino acid sequence: CASSVESAASTDTQYF.

A few counts support this clonotype. The chain uses TRBV29-1 and TRBJ2-1, with 10 bases identical to TRBD1. The germline gives CDR1 SQVTM, CDR2 ANQGSEA. The CDR3 consists of 15 residues. Unmatched junction bases numbered 6, after V lost 4 bases and J lost 3 bases. As DNA, the CDR3 is TGCAGCGTTGGGAAAAGGGACAGGGGCTACAATGAGCAGTTCTTC. It is translated as CSVGKRDRGYNEQFF.

Of note for this clonotype: This sequence may be a read error, since a much larger clone differs from it by one base. This sequence joins TRBV11-2 and TRBJ2-3, with TRBD2 matching 12 bases. The V gene end was trimmed by 1 base and the J gene end by 6 bases; junction bases not matched to a gene: 5. This CDR3 spans 16 amino acids. Germline V gene data show CDR1 as SGHAT and CDR2 as FQNNGV. This CDR3 reads CASSLGTSGDGDTQYF. CDR3 in DNA: TGTGCCAGCAGCTTAGGGACTAGCGGGGACGGGGATACGCAGTATTTT.

The gene calls are TRBV4-3 and TRBJ1-2; 7 bases fit TRBD1. The V gene's germline CDR1 is LGHNA and CDR2 YSLEER. Trimming took 3 bases from V and 4 from J; bases not matched to a gene: 5. The CDR3 has 14 amino acids. In DNA, the CDR3 is TGCGCCAGCAGCCAGAGACAGGGTGTCTATGGCTACACCTTC. Its translation: CASSQRQGVYGYTF.

The V and J genes are TRBV5-1 and TRBJ1-3; D not certain. V lost 0 bases to trimming and J lost 4 bases, with 14 bases between them. Germline V gene sequence: CDR1 SGHRS, CDR2 YFSETQ. The CDR3 runs 16 residues. In DNA form, the CDR3 reads TGCGCCAGCAGCTTGGGACGGGATCGCTTCGGAAACACCATATATTTT. This gives the protein CASSLGRDRFGNTIYF.